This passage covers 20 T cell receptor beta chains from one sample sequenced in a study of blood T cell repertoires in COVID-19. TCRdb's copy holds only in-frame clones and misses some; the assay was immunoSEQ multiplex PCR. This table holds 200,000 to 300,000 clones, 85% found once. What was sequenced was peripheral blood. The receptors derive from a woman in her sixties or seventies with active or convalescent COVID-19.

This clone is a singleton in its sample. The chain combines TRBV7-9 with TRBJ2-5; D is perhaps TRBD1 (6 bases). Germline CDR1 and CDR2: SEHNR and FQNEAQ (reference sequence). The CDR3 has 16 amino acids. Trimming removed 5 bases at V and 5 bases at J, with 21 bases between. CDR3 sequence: CASSHQEGGRKETQYF. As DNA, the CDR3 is TGTGCCAGCAGCCATCAAGAAGGGGGAAGGAAGGAGACCCAGTACTTC.

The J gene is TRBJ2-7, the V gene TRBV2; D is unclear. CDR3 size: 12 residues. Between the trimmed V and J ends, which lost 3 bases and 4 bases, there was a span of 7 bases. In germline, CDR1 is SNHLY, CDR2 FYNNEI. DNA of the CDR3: TGTGCCAGCAGTGACCCCCTATACGAGCAGTACGTC. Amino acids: CASSDPLYEQYV.

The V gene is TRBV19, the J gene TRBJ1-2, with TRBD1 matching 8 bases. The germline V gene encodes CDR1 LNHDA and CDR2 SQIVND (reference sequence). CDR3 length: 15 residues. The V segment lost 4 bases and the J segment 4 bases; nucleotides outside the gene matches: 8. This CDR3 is CASSNPGQVGYGYTF. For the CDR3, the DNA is TGTGCCAGTAGTAACCCGGGACAGGTCGGCTATGGCTACACCTTC.

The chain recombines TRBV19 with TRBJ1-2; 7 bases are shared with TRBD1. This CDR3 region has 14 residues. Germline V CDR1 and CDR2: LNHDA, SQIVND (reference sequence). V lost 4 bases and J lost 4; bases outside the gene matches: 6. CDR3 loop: CASSTTGTAYGYTF. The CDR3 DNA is TGTGCCAGTAGTACAACCGGGACAGCCTATGGCTACACCTTC.

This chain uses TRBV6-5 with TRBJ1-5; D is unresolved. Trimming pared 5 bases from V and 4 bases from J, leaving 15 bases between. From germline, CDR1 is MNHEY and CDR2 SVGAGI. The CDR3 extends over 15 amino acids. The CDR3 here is CASSTREGWNQPQHF. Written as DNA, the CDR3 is TGTGCCAGCAGTACCCGGGAGGGATGGAATCAGCCCCAGCATTTT.

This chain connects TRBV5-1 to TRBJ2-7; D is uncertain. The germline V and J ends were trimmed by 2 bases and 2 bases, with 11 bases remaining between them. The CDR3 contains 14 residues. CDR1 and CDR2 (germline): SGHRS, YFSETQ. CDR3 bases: TGCGCCAGCAGCTTAGTTCCAGAGGCCTACGAGCAGTACGTC. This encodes CASSLVPEAYEQYV.

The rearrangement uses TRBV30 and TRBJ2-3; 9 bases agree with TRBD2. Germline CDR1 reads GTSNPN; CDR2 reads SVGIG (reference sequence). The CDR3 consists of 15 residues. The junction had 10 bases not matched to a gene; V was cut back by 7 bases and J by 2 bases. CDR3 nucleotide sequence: TGTGCCTTGCTCCGGGAGCGGGAGGACACAGATACGCAGTATTTT. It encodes CALLREREDTDTQYF.

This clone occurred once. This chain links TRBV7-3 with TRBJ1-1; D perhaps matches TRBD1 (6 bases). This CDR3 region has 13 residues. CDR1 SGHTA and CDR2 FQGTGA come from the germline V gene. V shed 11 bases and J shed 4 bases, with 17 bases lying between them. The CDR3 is CARTAAMGTEAFF. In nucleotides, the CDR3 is TGTGCCCGGACAGCGGCTATGGGCACTGAAGCTTTCTTT.

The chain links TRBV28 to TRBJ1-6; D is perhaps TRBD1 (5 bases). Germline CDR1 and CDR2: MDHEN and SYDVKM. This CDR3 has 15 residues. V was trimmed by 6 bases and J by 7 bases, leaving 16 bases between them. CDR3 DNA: TGTGCCAGCAGGGGAAGGGACTTACCAAATTCACCCCTCCACTTT. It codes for CASRGRDLPNSPLHF.

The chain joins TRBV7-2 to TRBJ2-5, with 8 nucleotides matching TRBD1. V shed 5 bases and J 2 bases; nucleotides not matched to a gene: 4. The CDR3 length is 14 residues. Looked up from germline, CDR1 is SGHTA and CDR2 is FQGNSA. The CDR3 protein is CASSTYRGQETQYF. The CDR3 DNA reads TGTGCCAGCAGCACGTACAGGGGGCAAGAGACCCAGTACTTC.

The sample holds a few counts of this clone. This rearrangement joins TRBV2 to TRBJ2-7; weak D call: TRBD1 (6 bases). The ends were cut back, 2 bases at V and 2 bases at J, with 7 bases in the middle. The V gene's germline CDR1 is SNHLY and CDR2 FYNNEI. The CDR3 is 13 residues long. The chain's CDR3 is CASSEYRAYEQYF. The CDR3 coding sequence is TGTGCCAGCAGTGAATACAGGGCCTACGAGCAGTACTTC.

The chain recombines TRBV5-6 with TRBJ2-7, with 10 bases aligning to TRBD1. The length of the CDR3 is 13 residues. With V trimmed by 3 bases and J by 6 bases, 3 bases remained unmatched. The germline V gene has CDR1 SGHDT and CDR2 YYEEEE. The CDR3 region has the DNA TGTGCCAGCAGCTCCTGGACAGGGGGCGAGCAGTACTTC. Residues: CASSSWTGGEQYF.

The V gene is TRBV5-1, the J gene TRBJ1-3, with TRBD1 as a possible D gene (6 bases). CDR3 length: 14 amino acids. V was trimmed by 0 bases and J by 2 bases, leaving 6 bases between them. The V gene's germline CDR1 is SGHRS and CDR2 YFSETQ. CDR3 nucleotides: TGCGCCAGCAGCTTGGCAGGGGCTGGAAACACCATATATTTT. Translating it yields CASSLAGAGNTIYF.

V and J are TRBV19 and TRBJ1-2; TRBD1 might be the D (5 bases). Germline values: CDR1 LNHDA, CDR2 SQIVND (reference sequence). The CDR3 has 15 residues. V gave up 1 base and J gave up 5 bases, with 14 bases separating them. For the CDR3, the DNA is TGTGCCAGTAGTATAGCCTTCAGTCGGGGGTATGGCTACACCTTC. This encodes CASSIAFSRGYGYTF. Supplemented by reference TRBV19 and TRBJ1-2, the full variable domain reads DGGITQSPKYLFRKEGQNVTLSCEQNLNHDAMYWYRQDPGQGLRLIYYSQIVNDFQKGDIAEGYSVSREKKESFPLTVTSAQKNPTAFYLCASSIAFSRGYGYTFGSGTRLTVV.

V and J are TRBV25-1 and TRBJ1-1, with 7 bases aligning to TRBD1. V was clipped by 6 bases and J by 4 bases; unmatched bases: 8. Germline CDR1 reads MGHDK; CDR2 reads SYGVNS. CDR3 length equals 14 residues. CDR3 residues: CASRQTGFSTEAFF. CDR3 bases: TGTGCCAGCAGACAGACAGGGTTTAGCACTGAAGCTTTCTTT.

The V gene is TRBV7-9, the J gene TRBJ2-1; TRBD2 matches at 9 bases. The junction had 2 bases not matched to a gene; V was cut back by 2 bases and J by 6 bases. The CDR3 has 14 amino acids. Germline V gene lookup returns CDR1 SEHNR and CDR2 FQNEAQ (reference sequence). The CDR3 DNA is TGTGCCAGCAGCTTAAGCGGGGGGATCAATGAGCAGTTCTTC. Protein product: CASSLSGGINEQFF.

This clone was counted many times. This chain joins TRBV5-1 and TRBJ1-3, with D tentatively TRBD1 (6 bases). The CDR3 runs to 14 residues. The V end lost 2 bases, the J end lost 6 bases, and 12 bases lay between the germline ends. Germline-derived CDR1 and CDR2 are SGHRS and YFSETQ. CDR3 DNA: TGCGCCAGCAGCTTAGTCAGGGGATTAAACACCATATATTTT. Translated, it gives CASSLVRGLNTIYF.

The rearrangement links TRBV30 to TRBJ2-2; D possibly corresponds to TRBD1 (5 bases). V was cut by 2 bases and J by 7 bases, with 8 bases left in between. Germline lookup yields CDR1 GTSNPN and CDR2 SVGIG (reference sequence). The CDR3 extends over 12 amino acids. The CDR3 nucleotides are TGTGCCTGGAGTCAGGGTGTCGGGGAGCTGTTTTTT. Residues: CAWSQGVGELFF.

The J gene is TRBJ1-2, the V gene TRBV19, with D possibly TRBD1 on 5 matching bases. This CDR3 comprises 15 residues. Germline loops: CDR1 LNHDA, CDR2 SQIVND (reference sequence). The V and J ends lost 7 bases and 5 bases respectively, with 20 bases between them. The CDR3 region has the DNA TGTGCCAGTACCCAACAAGCAGGGCGTAATTATGGCTACACCTTC. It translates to CASTQQAGRNYGYTF. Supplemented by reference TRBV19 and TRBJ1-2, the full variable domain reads DGGITQSPKYLFRKEGQNVTLSCEQNLNHDAMYWYRQDPGQGLRLIYYSQIVNDFQKGDIAEGYSVSREKKESFPLTVTSAQKNPTAFYLCASTQQAGRNYGYTFGSGTRLTVV.

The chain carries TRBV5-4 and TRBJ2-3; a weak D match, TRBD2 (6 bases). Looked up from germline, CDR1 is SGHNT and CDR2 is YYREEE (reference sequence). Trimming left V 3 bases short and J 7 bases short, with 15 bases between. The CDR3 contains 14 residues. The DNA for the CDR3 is TGTGCCAGCAGCTCGGGACTTCAGACCTATACGCAGTATTTT. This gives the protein CASSSGLQTYTQYF.